The clone carrying this T cell receptor (beta chain) was picked up one time. The PCR employed 60 Vbeta primers together with 13 Jbeta primers. Profiled with immunoSEQ multiplex PCR; TCRdb holds only in-frame clones, not every one. Of some 110,000 clones listed, 80% to 85% are singletons. Germline CDR1 and CDR2: LNHDA and SQIVND (reference sequence). CDR3 length equals 15 residues. J gave up 0 bases and V 4 bases, and 5 bases lay outside the gene matches. The sample originates from a study of cytomegalovirus exposure and HLA in healthy donors. The chain combines TRBV19 with TRBJ2-5; 7 nucleotides agree with TRBD2. The material sequenced was PBMCs. The source of this sequence is a woman in her twenties or thirties in good health and CMV-seronegative. The CDR3 region is CASSKSGTYQETQYF. As DNA, the CDR3 is TGTGCCAGTAGTAAGAGCGGGACGTACCAAGAGACCCAGTACTTC.